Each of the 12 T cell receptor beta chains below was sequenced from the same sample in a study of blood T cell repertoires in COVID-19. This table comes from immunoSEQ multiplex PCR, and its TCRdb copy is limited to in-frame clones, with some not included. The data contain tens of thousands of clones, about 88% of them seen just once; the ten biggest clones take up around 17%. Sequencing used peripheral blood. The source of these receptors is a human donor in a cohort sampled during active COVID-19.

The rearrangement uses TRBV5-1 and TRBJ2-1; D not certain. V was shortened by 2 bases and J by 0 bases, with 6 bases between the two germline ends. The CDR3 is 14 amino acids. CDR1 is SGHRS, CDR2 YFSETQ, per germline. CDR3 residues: CASSLTDSYNEQFF. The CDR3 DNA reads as TGCGCCAGCAGCTTAACAGACTCCTACAATGAGCAGTTCTTC.

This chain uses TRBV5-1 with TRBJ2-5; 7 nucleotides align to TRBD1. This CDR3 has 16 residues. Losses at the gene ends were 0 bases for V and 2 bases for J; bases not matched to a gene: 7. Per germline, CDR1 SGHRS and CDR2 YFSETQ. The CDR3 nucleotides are TGCGCCAGCAGCTTGGCGACGGGACAGATACAAGAGACCCAGTACTTC. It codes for CASSLATGQIQETQYF.

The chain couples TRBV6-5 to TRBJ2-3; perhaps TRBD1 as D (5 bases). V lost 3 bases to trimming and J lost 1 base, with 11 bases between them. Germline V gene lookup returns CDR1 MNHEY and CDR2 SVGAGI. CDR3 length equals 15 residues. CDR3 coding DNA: TGTGCCAGCAGTTATGTTACAGGACGCACAGATACGCAGTATTTT. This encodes CASSYVTGRTDTQYF.

CDR3 nucleotides: TGTGCCAGCAGGGACCGGGACAGGGCCCACGAGCAGTACTTC. This encodes CASRDRDRAHEQYF. V gene TRBV28 combines with J gene TRBJ2-7; 9 bases are shared with TRBD1. V trimming: 6 bases; J trimming: 5 bases; junction bases outside the gene matches: 8. CDR1 is MDHEN and CDR2 is SYDVKM in the germline V gene. This CDR3 is 14 amino acids long.

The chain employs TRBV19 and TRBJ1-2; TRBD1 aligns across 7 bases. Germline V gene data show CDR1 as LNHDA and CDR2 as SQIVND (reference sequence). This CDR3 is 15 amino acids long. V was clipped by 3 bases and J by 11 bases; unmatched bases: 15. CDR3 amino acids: CASSMRGQTGPAYTF. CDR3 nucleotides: TGTGCCAGTAGTATGAGGGGACAGACAGGGCCTGCGTACACCTTC.

The DNA for the CDR3 is TGTGCCTGGAGCGATCGGGACAGGCTACAAGAGACCCAGTACTTC. Its protein is CAWSDRDRLQETQYF. This chain links TRBV30 with TRBJ2-5; the match to TRBD1 covers 8 bases. CDR3 length equals 15 residues. The V segment lost 3 bases and the J segment 2 bases; nucleotides outside the gene matches: 8. Per the germline V gene, CDR1 is GTSNPN and CDR2 is SVGIG (reference sequence).

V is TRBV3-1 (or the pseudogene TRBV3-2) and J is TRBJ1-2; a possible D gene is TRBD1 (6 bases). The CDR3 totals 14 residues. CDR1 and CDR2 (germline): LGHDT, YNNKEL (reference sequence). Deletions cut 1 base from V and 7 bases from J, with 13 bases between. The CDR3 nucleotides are TGTGCCAGCAGCCAAGGTTCAGGGGCAAGTGGCTACACCTTC. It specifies CASSQGSGASGYTF.

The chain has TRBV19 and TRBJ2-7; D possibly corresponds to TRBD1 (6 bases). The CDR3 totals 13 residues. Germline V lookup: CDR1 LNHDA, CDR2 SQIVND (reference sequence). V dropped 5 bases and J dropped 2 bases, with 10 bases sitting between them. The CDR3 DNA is TGTGCCAGTAGTTTCGGACAGACCTACGAGCAGTACTTC. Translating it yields CASSFGQTYEQYF.

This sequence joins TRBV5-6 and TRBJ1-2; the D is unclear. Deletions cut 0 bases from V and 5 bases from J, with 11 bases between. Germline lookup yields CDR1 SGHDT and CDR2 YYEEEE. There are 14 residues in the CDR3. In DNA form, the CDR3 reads TGTGCCAGCAGCTTGGTAGGTCCGGGGTATGGCTACACCTTC. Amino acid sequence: CASSLVGPGYGYTF.

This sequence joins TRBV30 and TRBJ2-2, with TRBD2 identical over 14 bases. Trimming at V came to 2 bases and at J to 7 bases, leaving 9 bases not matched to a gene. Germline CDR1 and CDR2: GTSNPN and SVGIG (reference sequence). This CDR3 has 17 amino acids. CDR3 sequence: CAWSPGLAGVGNGELFF. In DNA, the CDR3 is TGTGCCTGGAGTCCGGGACTAGCGGGAGTAGGCAACGGGGAGCTGTTTTTT.

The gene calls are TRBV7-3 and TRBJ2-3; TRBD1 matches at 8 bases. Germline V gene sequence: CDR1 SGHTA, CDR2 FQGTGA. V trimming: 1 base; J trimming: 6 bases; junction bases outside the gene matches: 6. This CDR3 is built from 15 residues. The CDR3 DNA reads TGTGCCAGCAGCTTAAAGTGGCAGGGGGCGGATACGCAGTATTTT. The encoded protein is CASSLKWQGADTQYF.

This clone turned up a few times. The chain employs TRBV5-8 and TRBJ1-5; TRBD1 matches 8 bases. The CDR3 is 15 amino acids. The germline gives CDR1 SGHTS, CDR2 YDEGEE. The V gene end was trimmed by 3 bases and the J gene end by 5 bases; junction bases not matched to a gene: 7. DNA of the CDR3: TGTGCCAGCAGCTCCGGACAGGGCAGATATCAGCCCCAGCATTTT. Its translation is CASSSGQGRYQPQHF.